Listed below are T cell receptor beta chains from one sample, sequenced in a study of technical replicates of blood from a handful of donors. The data were produced by immunoSEQ multiplex PCR, yet TCRdb's version contains in-frame clones alone and is incomplete. Of around 63,000 clones listed, nearly 98% were seen once; the top ten hold roughly 0.16%. The sample consisted of T cells isolated from PBMCs. The receptors shown here come from a human donor in good health. The CDR3 runs from the conserved cysteine through the conserved F or W. D genes are given only for firm matches. Only part of the rows carry a size: once, few, many, or a class if the clone is expanded.

clone_size	v_call	j_call	d_call	cdr3_aa	cdr3_nt
NA	TRBV5-1	TRBJ1-1	NA	CASSLEGTSNTEAFF	TGCGCCAGCAGCTTGGAAGGGACATCGAACACTGAAGCTTTCTTT
NA	TRBV12-5	TRBJ2-5	TRBD2	CASGLVLTGGTSGRETQYF	TGTGCTAGTGGTTTGGTACTTACTGGGGGGACTAGCGGGAGGGAGACCCAGTACTTC
once	TRBV5-1	TRBJ2-1	TRBD1	CASSSGTGIYNEQFF	TGCGCCAGCAGTTCCGGGACAGGAATCTACAATGAGCAGTTCTTC
NA	TRBV11-2	TRBJ2-2	TRBD1	CASSPPGQRTGELFF	TGTGCCAGCAGCCCCCCGGGACAGAGAACCGGGGAGCTGTTTTTT
NA	TRBV28	TRBJ2-3	TRBD1	CASSYPRDRYTDTQYF	TGTGCCAGCAGTTACCCCCGGGACAGGTACACAGATACGCAGTATTTT
NA	TRBV4-2	TRBJ2-3	NA	CASSPLLLSGLSTDTQYF	TGTGCCAGCAGCCCCCTACTCCTTAGCGGATTAAGCACAGATACGCAGTATTTT
NA	TRBV2	TRBJ2-7	TRBD1	CASLDRASSYEQYF	TGTGCCAGCCTGGACAGGGCGAGCTCCTACGAGCAGTACTTC
NA	TRBV7-9	TRBJ2-7	NA	CASSLAGALGEQYF	TGTGCCAGCAGCTTGGCTGGGGCCCTTGGGGAGCAGTACTTC
NA	TRBV5-8	TRBJ2-2	TRBD1	CASSLKDRAGAGELFF	TGTGCCAGCAGCTTAAAGGACAGGGCTGGGGCCGGGGAGCTGTTTTTT
once	TRBV19	TRBJ1-5	NA	CASTPQGGSRPQHF	TGTGCCAGTACCCCCCAGGGAGGGTCAAGGCCCCAGCATTTT
NA	TRBV18	TRBJ2-2	NA	CASSPLEGRHGELFF	TGTGCCAGCTCACCACTCGAGGGCCGGCACGGGGAGCTGTTTTTT
NA	TRBV28	TRBJ1-2	TRBD1	CASSLVPGGQYGYTF	TGTGCCAGCAGTTTAGTTCCAGGGGGGCAGTATGGCTACACCTTC
NA	TRBV14	TRBJ2-3	NA	CASSQRIANYYTDTQYF	TGTGCCAGCAGCCAACGAATCGCCAACTATTACACAGATACGCAGTATTTT
NA	TRBV1	TRBJ2-2	NA	CTSSQDVFIRGTGELFF	TGCACCAGCAGCCAAGATGTATTCATTCGGGGCACCGGGGAGCTGTTTTTT
NA	TRBV27	TRBJ1-2	TRBD1	CASSSTLSQGAGPDGYTF	TGTGCCAGCAGTTCCACATTATCACAGGGGGCCGGTCCGGATGGCTACACCTTC
NA	TRBV18	TRBJ1-1	NA	CASSPDNRGTGATEAFF	TGTGCCAGCTCACCAGACAACCGGGGAACGGGAGCAACTGAAGCTTTCTTT
once	TRBV30	TRBJ2-2	TRBD1	CAGSGTGGLGGTGELFF	TGTGCCGGATCTGGGACAGGGGGCCTCGGGGGTACCGGGGAGCTGTTTTTT
NA	TRBV30	TRBJ2-7	TRBD2	CALGTSGSYEQYF	TGTGCCCTAGGGACTAGCGGGTCCTACGAGCAGTACTTC
NA	TRBV7-9	TRBJ1-2	NA	CASSLGGKGDGYTF	TGTGCCAGCAGCTTAGGGGGGAAGGGGGACGGCTACACCTTC
NA	TRBV18	TRBJ2-1	TRBD2	CASSAGLANEQFF	TGTGCCAGCTCAGCGGGACTAGCCAATGAGCAGTTCTTC
NA	TRBV7-2	TRBJ1-1	NA	CASSSQPWQGTEAFF	TGTGCCAGCAGCTCTCAACCATGGCAGGGCACTGAAGCTTTCTTT